The rows below give T cell receptor beta chains drawn from one sample of a study of CD8 T cells in ankylosing spondylitis. TCRdb processed the 5' RACE reads anew with MiXCR; each CDR3 protein has one entry. The sample yields 200,000 to 250,000 distinct CDR3 sequences, under 35% seen once. The sequencing input was blood, either unsorted or a sorted T cell fraction (not recorded which). All receptors derive from a male donor with ankylosing spondylitis or in good health (not recorded which). Each CDR3 is given with its conserved first and last residue. Fields, in order: V gene, J gene, CDR3 protein.

v_call: TRBV4-1; j_call: TRBJ2-3; cdr3_aa: CASSQVGTSQTDTQYF
v_call: TRBV6-5; j_call: TRBJ1-1; cdr3_aa: CASSYGGLTGANTEAFF
v_call: TRBV11-2; j_call: TRBJ2-7; cdr3_aa: CASSSDGVNSYEQYF
v_call: TRBV12-3/TRBV12-4; j_call: TRBJ1-5; cdr3_aa: CASRRDREDQPQHF
v_call: TRBV20-1; j_call: TRBJ2-1; cdr3_aa: CSAEEGGFSYNEQFF
v_call: TRBV20-1; j_call: TRBJ2-7; cdr3_aa: CSAVEVGDWLEQYF
v_call: TRBV12-3/TRBV12-4; j_call: TRBJ2-2; cdr3_aa: CASRPGTNTGELFF
v_call: TRBV20-1; j_call: TRBJ2-2; cdr3_aa: CSARAARTSVNTGELFF
v_call: TRBV24-1; j_call: TRBJ2-1; cdr3_aa: CATSEAGRENEQFF
v_call: TRBV10-3; j_call: TRBJ1-2; cdr3_aa: CAISEQGNYGYTF
v_call: TRBV12-3/TRBV12-4; j_call: TRBJ2-7; cdr3_aa: CASSARTVYEQYF
v_call: TRBV5-1; j_call: TRBJ2-5; cdr3_aa: CASSLAPRKAAETQYF
v_call: TRBV12-5; j_call: TRBJ2-1; cdr3_aa: CASGLKTLGTGAGEQFF
v_call: TRBV5-6; j_call: TRBJ1-5; cdr3_aa: CASEEGNQPQHF
v_call: TRBV10-2; j_call: TRBJ2-7; cdr3_aa: CASAGTATYEQYF
v_call: TRBV7-9; j_call: TRBJ1-1; cdr3_aa: CASSLAPGWDTEAFF
v_call: TRBV24-1; j_call: TRBJ2-7; cdr3_aa: CATSPGPSAYEQYF
v_call: TRBV20-1; j_call: TRBJ1-5; cdr3_aa: CSAAQGGGDQPQHF
v_call: TRBV12-3/TRBV12-4; j_call: TRBJ2-3; cdr3_aa: CASSLGLAKSTDTQYF
v_call: TRBV28; j_call: TRBJ2-7; cdr3_aa: CASSTGGGAGEQYF
v_call: TRBV11-2; j_call: TRBJ2-1; cdr3_aa: CASSLGPGGGEQFF
v_call: TRBV27; j_call: TRBJ2-1; cdr3_aa: CASSLSYSGGYNEQFF
v_call: TRBV20-1; j_call: TRBJ2-1; cdr3_aa: CSATRRDRGRNEQFF
v_call: TRBV7-9; j_call: TRBJ2-3; cdr3_aa: CASSPGRGPSTDTQYF
v_call: TRBV20-1; j_call: TRBJ2-5; cdr3_aa: CSARELAGGLLETQYF
v_call: TRBV3-1; j_call: TRBJ1-4; cdr3_aa: CACSFGRLGGVTNEKLFF
v_call: TRBV5-1; j_call: TRBJ2-7; cdr3_aa: CASSLDTGGYEQYF
v_call: TRBV12-3/TRBV12-4; j_call: TRBJ2-2; cdr3_aa: CASSPLTGQSGELFF
v_call: TRBV20-1; j_call: TRBJ2-3; cdr3_aa: CSAGTSGEVDTQYF
v_call: TRBV5-1; j_call: TRBJ2-3; cdr3_aa: CASTRGTGVPSTDTQYF
v_call: TRBV2; j_call: TRBJ2-1; cdr3_aa: CARSSLTGLAGRINEQFF
v_call: TRBV7-9; j_call: TRBJ2-3; cdr3_aa: CASSFTSGDTDTQYF